The 19 T cell receptor beta chains below come from one sample, sequenced in a study of lymphopenia after photon versus proton radiotherapy. This table comes from immunoSEQ multiplex PCR, and its TCRdb copy is limited to in-frame clones, with some not included. The profile shows 150,000 or so clones, less than 90% of them singletons. Sequenced material: peripheral blood, taken from a patient treated with photon-based radiotherapy. The receptors were sampled from a man aged 45-65 years with gastric cancer.

The CDR3 protein is CASSVDQAGVPYEQYF. CDR3 sequence (DNA): TGTGCCAGCAGCGTAGACCAAGCGGGAGTGCCTTACGAGCAGTACTTC. The chain is built from TRBV9 and TRBJ2-7; 8 bases line up with TRBD2. Losses at the gene ends were 0 bases for V and 4 bases for J; bases not matched to a gene: 9. CDR3 length equals 16 residues. In germline, CDR1 is SGDLS, CDR2 YYNGEE.

The gene calls are TRBV4-2 and TRBJ1-5; perhaps TRBD1 as D (6 bases). Germline CDR1 reads LGHNA; CDR2 reads YNFKEQ. The V and J ends lost 0 bases and 2 bases respectively, with 8 bases between them. This CDR3 comprises 15 residues. CDR3 region: CASSQEGAGNQPQHF. The CDR3 DNA reads as TGTGCCAGCAGCCAAGAGGGGGCGGGCAATCAGCCCCAGCATTTT.

CDR3 DNA: TGTGCCAGCAGCATACGGACGTTACACACTGAAGCTTTCTTT. Its translation: CASSIRTLHTEAFF. V and J are TRBV7-9 and TRBJ1-1; D remains ambiguous. Germline loops: CDR1 SEHNR, CDR2 FQNEAQ (reference sequence). Trimming took 5 bases from V and 3 from J, leaving 13 bases between them. CDR3 length: 14 amino acids.

Comments on this clone: An end of the junction differs from the germline gene, which may be a read error. This sequence joins TRBV5-5 and TRBJ2-3, with D hard to call. The CDR3 is 15 residues long. Per the germline V gene, CDR1 is SGHKS and CDR2 is YYEKEE (reference sequence). This chain's CDR3 is CASSLHQVETVTQYF. DNA for the CDR3: TGTGCCAGCAGCTTGCATCAAGTTGAAACAGTTACGCAGTATTTT.

The V gene is TRBV15, the J gene TRBJ2-1; 9 nucleotides match TRBD2. CDR1 is LNHNV, CDR2 YYDKDF, per germline (reference sequence). The length of the CDR3 is 17 residues. Losses at the gene ends were 0 bases for V and 10 bases for J; bases not matched to a gene: 13. CDR3 sequence reads: CATSRDHRLAGLDEQFF. CDR3 sequence (DNA): TGTGCCACCAGCAGAGATCACCGGCTAGCGGGGCTAGACGAGCAGTTCTTC.

This chain uses TRBV25-1 with TRBJ2-7, with a weak D call TRBD1 (6 bases). From germline, CDR1 is MGHDK and CDR2 SYGVNS. The CDR3 covers 16 residues. V gave up 2 bases and J gave up 0 bases, with 14 bases separating them. CDR3 nucleotides: TGTGCCAGCAGTGAAGGGAAGGGGGTACTCTCCTACGAGCAGTACTTC. Translated: CASSEGKGVLSYEQYF.

The V gene is TRBV28, the J gene TRBJ2-7, with D perhaps matching TRBD1 (6 bases). The CDR3 extends over 12 amino acids. Trimming removed 5 bases from V and 7 bases from J, with 12 bases in between. The germline V gene has CDR1 MDHEN and CDR2 SYDVKM. The CDR3 here is CASSLTGKEQYF. The CDR3 DNA sequence: TGTGCCAGCAGTCTTACAGGGAAAGAGCAGTACTTC.

In this sample, this clone turned up a few times. The chain combines TRBV11-2 with TRBJ2-7; no clear D. Looked up from germline, CDR1 is SGHAT and CDR2 is FQNNGV. The CDR3 is made up of 12 amino acids. Deletions cut 3 bases from V and 6 bases from J, with 9 bases between. The CDR3 loop is CASSFGFAEQYF. In DNA, the CDR3 is TGTGCCAGCAGCTTCGGGTTTGCCGAGCAGTACTTC. Supplemented by reference TRBV11-2 and TRBJ2-7, the full variable domain reads EAGVAQSPRYKIIEKRQSVAFWCNPISGHATLYWYQQILGQGPKLLIQFQNNGVVDDSQLPKDRFSAERLKGVDSTLKIQPAKLEDSAVYLCASSFGFAEQYFGPGTRLTVT.

This rearrangement joins TRBV25-1 to TRBJ2-7; the match to TRBD2 covers 10 bases. V shed 3 bases and J 0 bases; nucleotides not matched to a gene: 5. The CDR3 has 16 amino acids. CDR1 is MGHDK and CDR2 is SYGVNS in the germline V gene. The CDR3, as DNA: TGTGCCAGCAGTGAGCTAGCGGGGGTCCCCTCCTACGAGCAGTACTTC. Encoded protein: CASSELAGVPSYEQYF.

This chain joins TRBV5-1 and TRBJ2-6; possibly TRBD2 for D (6 bases). The CDR3 runs 17 residues. Trimming left V 7 bases short and J 0 bases short, with 17 bases between. The germline V gene encodes CDR1 SGHRS and CDR2 YFSETQ. The DNA of the CDR3 is TGCGCCAGCGAATTTGGGGGACTGAGCTCTGGGGCCAACGTCCTGACTTTC. This encodes CASEFGGLSSGANVLTF. Drawing the rest from reference TRBV5-1 and TRBJ2-6, the complete variable domain is KAGVTQTPRYLIKTRGQQVTLSCSPISGHRSVSWYQQTPGQGLQFLFEYFSETQRNKGNFPGRFSGRQFSNSRSEMNVSTLELGDSALYLCASEFGGLSSGANVLTFGAGSRLTVL.

The chain is built from TRBV5-5 and TRBJ2-7, with 10 bases identical to TRBD2. Unmatched junction bases numbered 6, after V lost 0 bases and J lost 6 bases. The germline gives CDR1 SGHKS, CDR2 YYEKEE (reference sequence). The CDR3 extends over 15 amino acids. In DNA, the CDR3 is TGTGCCAGCAGCTTGGAACTAGCGGGACGGCCCGAGCAGTACTTC. Its protein is CASSLELAGRPEQYF. Full variable domain (remainder filled in from reference TRBV5-5 and TRBJ2-7): DAGVTQSPTHLIKTRGQQVTLRCSPISGHKSVSWYQQVLGQGPQFIFQYYEKEERGRGNFPDRFSARQFPNYSSELNVNALLLGDSALYLCASSLELAGRPEQYFGPGTRLTVT.

The rearrangement uses TRBV2 and TRBJ2-7; D is perhaps TRBD1 (5 bases). V lost 4 bases, J lost 4 bases, and 11 bases lay in between. The CDR3 is made up of 13 amino acids. CDR1 is SNHLY and CDR2 is FYNNEI in the germline V gene. The CDR3 region has the DNA TGTGCCAGCAGTGTGGACACCCAATACGAGCAGTACTTC. Translating it yields CASSVDTQYEQYF.

This chain uses TRBV30 with TRBJ2-7; 10 nucleotides align to TRBD1. Germline CDR1 is GTSNPN and CDR2 is SVGIG (reference sequence). The CDR3 loop spans 16 amino acids. The V and J ends lost 2 bases and 4 bases, in that order; junction bases with no gene match: 11. The chain's CDR3 is CAWSPVQTGGLYEQYF. In DNA form, the CDR3 reads TGTGCCTGGAGTCCCGTCCAGACAGGGGGCTTATACGAGCAGTACTTC.

This chain connects TRBV29-1 to TRBJ1-4; D is unresolved. From germline, CDR1 is SQVTM and CDR2 ANQGSEA. This CDR3 has 13 residues. V lost 0 bases and J 7 bases, leaving 9 bases between the germline ends. Here the CDR3 reads CSVEDPQGEKLFF. The CDR3 bases are TGCAGCGTTGAAGATCCACAAGGTGAAAAACTGTTTTTT.

The chain joins TRBV18 to TRBJ2-7; tentative D call: TRBD1 (6 bases). V dropped 2 bases and J dropped 0 bases, with 8 bases sitting between them. This CDR3 spans 14 amino acids. CDR1 is KGHSH, CDR2 LQKENI, per germline. The CDR3 reads CASSPDRTSYEQYF. The CDR3 region has the DNA TGTGCCAGCTCACCAGACAGGACCTCCTACGAGCAGTACTTC.

A remark on this clone: This may be a read error: a much more frequent sequence differs by one nucleotide. V and J are TRBV14 and TRBJ2-7; 7 bases map to TRBD1. Trimming at V came to 3 bases and at J to 1 base, leaving 0 bases not matched to a gene. Germline lookup yields CDR1 SGHDN and CDR2 FVKESK. This CDR3 contains 13 residues. This CDR3 reads CASSQTGSYEQYF. CDR3 nucleotide sequence: TGTGCCAGCAGCCAGACAGGGTCCTACGAGCAGTACTTC.

As for this clone: The same CDR3 arises from other DNA sequences in this sample as well. The CDR3 region has the DNA TGTGCCAGCAGCGTACTTGGGAGCTCCTACAATGAGCAGTTCTTC. Amino acid sequence: CASSVLGSSYNEQFF. The rearrangement links TRBV9 to TRBJ2-1; TRBD2 is a possible D gene (5 bases). The CDR3 runs 15 residues. The germline V gene encodes CDR1 SGDLS and CDR2 YYNGEE. Between the trimmed V and J ends, which lost 1 base and 0 bases, there was a span of 8 bases.

This rearrangement joins TRBV5-1 to TRBJ2-7; 9 positions agree with TRBD1. The CDR3 sequence is 15 residues long. J was trimmed by 3 bases and V by 0 bases; bases with no gene match: 4. CDR1 is SGHRS, CDR2 YFSETQ, per germline. The CDR3 coding sequence is TGCGCCAGCAGCTTGGGAGGGACAGGGAACTACGAGCAGTACTTC. Its protein product is CASSLGGTGNYEQYF.

The chain is built from TRBV10-3 and TRBJ2-2; D is unresolved. Deletions cut 7 bases from V and 8 bases from J, with 14 bases between. Germline CDR1 is ENHRY and CDR2 is SYGVKD. The CDR3 is 13 amino acids. CDR3 protein: CAIKRPMEGELFF. CDR3 DNA: TGTGCCATCAAGAGGCCTATGGAGGGGGAGCTGTTTTTT.